The clone carrying this TCR beta chain has only one observation. Its antigen is currently unknown. 60 Vbeta and 13 Jbeta primers were used in PCR. The table came from immunoSEQ multiplex PCR; TCRdb's copy has only in-frame clones and leaves some out. The sample comprises about 130,000 clones, about 80% of which are singletons, and about 3.7% rests with the top ten. When sampled, the donors appeared nominally healthy, though they likely had unrecorded immune exposures. The entry originates in a study of cytomegalovirus exposure and HLA in healthy donors. Overall study context: As an earlier analysis found, 150 million to 200 million T cells yielded about 120 million unique TCR beta sequences. Study-wide findings and caveats: The later analysis indicated that the majority of CMV-associated TCR beta chains appeared HLA-restricted.

CDR3 length: 12 residues. Germline values: CDR1 LNHDA, CDR2 SQIVND (reference sequence). Trimming shortened V by 4 bases and J by 7 bases, and 10 bases separated the two germline ends. This clonotype was obtained from a woman in her forties in good health and CMV-seropositive. The chain recombines TRBV19 with TRBJ1-1, with a possible D match to TRBD1 (5 bases). Source material: PBMCs. CDR3 sequence reads: CASSTTALEAFF. Here the CDR3 DNA reads TGTGCCAGTAGTACGACAGCACTTGAAGCTTTCTTT.